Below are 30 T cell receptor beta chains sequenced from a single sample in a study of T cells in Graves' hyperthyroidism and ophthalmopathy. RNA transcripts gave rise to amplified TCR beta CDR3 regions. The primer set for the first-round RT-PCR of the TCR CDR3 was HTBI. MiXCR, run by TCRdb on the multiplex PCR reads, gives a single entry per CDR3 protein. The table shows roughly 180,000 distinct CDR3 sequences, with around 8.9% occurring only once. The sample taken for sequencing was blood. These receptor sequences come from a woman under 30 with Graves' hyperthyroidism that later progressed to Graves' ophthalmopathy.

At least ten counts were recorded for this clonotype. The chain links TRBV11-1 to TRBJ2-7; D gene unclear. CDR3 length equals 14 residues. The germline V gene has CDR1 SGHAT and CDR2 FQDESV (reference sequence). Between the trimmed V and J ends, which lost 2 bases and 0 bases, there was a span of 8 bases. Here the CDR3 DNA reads TGTGCCAGCAGCTTACATCAGGCCTCCTACGAGCAGTACTTC. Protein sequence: CASSLHQASYEQYF.

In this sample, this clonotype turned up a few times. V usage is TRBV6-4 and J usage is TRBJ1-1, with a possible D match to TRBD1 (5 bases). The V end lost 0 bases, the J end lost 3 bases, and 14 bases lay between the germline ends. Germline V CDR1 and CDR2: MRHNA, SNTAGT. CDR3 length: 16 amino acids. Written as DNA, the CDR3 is TGTGCCAGCAGTGACTCAAGGGGAAAGTGGTACACTGAAGCTTTCTTT. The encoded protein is CASSDSRGKWYTEAFF.

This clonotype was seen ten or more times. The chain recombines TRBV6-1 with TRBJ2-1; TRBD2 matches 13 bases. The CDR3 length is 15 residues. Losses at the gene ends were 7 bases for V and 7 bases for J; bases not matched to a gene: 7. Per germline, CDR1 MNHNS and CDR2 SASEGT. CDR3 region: CASILLAGGPNEQFF. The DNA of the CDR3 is TGTGCCAGCATTTTACTAGCGGGAGGGCCGAATGAGCAGTTCTTC.

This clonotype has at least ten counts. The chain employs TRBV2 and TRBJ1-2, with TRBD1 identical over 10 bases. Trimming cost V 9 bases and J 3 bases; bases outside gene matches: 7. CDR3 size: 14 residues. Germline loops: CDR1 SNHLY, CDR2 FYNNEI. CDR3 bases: TGTGCCAGTCTCCGGGACAGGGGTGACTATGGCTACACCTTC. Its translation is CASLRDRGDYGYTF.

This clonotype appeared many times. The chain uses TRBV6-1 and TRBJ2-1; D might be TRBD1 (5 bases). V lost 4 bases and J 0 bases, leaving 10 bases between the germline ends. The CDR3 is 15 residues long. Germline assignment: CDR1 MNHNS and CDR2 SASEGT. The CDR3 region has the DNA TGTGCCAGCAGTGCTGACAGAACCTCCTACAATGAGCAGTTCTTC. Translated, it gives CASSADRTSYNEQFF.

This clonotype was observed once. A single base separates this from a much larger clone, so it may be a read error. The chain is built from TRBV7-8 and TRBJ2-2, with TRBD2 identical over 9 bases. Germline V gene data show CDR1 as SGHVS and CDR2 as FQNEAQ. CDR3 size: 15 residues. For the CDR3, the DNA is TGTGCCAGCAGCTCCTTAGCGGGAGTAACCGGGGAGCTGTCTTTT. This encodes CASSSLAGVTGELSF.

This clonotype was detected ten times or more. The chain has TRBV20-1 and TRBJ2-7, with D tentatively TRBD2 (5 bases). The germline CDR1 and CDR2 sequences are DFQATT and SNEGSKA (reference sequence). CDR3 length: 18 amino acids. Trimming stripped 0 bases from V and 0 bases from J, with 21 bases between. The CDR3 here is CSARDSTNARGFSYEQYF. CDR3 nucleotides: TGCAGTGCTAGAGACTCCACTAACGCTCGGGGTTTCTCCTACGAGCAGTACTTC.

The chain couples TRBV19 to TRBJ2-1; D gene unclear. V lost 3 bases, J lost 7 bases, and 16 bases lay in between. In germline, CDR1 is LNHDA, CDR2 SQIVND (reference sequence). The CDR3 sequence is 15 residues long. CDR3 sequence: CASSMDSGFGNEQFF. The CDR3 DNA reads TGTGCCAGTAGTATGGATTCCGGGTTCGGGAATGAGCAGTTCTTC.

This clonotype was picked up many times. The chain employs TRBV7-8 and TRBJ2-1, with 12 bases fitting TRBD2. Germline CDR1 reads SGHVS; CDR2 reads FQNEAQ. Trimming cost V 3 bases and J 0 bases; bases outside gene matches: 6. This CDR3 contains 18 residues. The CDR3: CASSFGTSGPISYNEQFF. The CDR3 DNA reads TGTGCCAGCAGCTTCGGGACTAGCGGGCCTATCTCCTACAATGAGCAGTTCTTC.

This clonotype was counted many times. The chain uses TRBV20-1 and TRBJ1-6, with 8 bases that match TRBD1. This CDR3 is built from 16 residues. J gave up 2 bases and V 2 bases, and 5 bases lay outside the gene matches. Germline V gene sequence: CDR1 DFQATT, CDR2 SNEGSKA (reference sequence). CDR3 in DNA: TGCAGTGCTAGACCGGACAGGGCCCCCTATAATTCACCCCTCCACTTT. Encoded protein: CSARPDRAPYNSPLHF.

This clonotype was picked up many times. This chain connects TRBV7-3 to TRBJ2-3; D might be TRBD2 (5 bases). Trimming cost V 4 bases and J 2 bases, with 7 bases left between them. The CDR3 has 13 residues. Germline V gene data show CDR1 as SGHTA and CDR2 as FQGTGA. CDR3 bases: TGTGCCAGCAGCTCGGGATACACAGATACGCAGTATTTT. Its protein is CASSSGYTDTQYF.

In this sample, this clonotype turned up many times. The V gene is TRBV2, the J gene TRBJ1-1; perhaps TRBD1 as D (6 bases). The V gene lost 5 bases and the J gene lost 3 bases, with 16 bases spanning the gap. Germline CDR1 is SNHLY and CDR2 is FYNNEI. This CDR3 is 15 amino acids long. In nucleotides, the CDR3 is TGTGCCAGCAGTCTGTGGACAGCTCAGGACACTGAAGCTTTCTTT. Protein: CASSLWTAQDTEAFF.

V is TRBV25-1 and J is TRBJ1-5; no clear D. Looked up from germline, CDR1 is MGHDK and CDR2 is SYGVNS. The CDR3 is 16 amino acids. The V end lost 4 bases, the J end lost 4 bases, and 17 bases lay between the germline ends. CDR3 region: CASSGSGPSENQPQHF. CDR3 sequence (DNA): TGTGCCAGCAGTGGGTCTGGGCCTTCTGAGAATCAGCCCCAGCATTTT.

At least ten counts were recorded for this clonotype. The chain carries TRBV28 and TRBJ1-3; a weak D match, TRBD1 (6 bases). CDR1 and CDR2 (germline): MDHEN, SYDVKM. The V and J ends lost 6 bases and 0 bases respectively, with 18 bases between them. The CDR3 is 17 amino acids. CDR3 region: CASSPPLRTVSGNTIYF. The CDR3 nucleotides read TGTGCCAGCAGCCCACCCTTACGGACAGTCTCTGGAAACACCATATATTTT.

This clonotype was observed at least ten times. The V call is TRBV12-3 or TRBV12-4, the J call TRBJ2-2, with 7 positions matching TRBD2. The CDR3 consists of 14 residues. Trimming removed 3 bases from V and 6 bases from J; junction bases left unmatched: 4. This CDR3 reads CASSLKGGAGELFF. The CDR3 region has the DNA TGTGCCAGCAGTTTGAAGGGAGGGGCCGGGGAGCTGTTTTTT.

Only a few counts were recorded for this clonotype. In nucleotides, the CDR3 is TGTGCCAGCAGCTTGGGACTAGCTGCCACAGATACGCAGTATTTT. Encoded protein: CASSLGLAATDTQYF. This sequence joins TRBV5-6 and TRBJ2-3, with TRBD2 identical over 7 bases. The CDR3 totals 15 residues. Germline trimming cut 0 bases from V and 2 bases from J; bases unmatched to any gene: 3. Germline lookup yields CDR1 SGHDT and CDR2 YYEEEE.

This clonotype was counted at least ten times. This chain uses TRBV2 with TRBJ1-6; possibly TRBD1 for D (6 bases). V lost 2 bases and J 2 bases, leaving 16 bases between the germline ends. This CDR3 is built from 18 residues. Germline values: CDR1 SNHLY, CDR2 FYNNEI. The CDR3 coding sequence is TGTGCCAGCAGTGAAAAGGGCCAGGGGCTAGCCTATAATTCACCCCTCCACTTT. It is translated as CASSEKGQGLAYNSPLHF.

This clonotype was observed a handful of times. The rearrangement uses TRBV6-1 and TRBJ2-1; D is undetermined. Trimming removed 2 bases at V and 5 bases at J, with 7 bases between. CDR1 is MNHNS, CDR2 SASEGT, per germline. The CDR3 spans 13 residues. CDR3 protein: CASSEIDNNEQFF. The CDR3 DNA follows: TGTGCCAGCAGTGAAATCGACAACAATGAGCAGTTCTTC.

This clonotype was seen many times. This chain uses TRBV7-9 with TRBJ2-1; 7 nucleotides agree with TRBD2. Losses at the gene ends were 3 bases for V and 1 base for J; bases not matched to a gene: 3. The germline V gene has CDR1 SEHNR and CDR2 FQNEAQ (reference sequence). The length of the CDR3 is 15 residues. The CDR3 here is CASSFPSGSYNEQFF. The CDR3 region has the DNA TGTGCCAGCAGCTTCCCTAGCGGTTCCTACAATGAGCAGTTCTTC.

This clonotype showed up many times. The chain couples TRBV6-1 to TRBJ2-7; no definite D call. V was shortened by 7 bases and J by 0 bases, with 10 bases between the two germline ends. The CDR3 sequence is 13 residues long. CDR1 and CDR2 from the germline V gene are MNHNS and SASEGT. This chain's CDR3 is CASTKGPSYEQYF. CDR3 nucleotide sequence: TGTGCCAGCACCAAAGGACCCTCCTACGAGCAGTACTTC.

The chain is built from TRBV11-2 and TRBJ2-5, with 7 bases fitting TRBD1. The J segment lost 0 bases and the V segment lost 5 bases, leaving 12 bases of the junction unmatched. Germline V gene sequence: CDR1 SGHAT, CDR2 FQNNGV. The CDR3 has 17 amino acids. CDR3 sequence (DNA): TGTGCCAGCAGCCCGGGCCCGACAGGGCTGTACCAAGAGACCCAGTACTTC. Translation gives CASSPGPTGLYQETQYF. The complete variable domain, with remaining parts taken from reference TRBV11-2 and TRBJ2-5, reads EAGVAQSPRYKIIEKRQSVAFWCNPISGHATLYWYQQILGQGPKLLIQFQNNGVVDDSQLPKDRFSAERLKGVDSTLKIQPAKLEDSAVYLCASSPGPTGLYQETQYFGPGTRLLVL.

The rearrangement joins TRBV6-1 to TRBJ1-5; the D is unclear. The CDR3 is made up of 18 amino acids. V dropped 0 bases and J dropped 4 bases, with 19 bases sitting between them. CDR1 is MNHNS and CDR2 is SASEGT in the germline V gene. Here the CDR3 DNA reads TGTGCCAGCAGTGAAGCACCGGTAGGGCGTGGTAGGAATCAGCCCCAGCATTTT. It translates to CASSEAPVGRGRNQPQHF.

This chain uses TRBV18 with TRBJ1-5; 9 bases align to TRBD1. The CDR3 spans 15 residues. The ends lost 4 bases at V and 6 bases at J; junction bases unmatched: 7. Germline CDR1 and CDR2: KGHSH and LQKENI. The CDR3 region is CASSQTGGELQPQHF. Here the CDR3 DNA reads TGTGCCAGCTCACAAACAGGGGGCGAGCTTCAGCCCCAGCATTTT.

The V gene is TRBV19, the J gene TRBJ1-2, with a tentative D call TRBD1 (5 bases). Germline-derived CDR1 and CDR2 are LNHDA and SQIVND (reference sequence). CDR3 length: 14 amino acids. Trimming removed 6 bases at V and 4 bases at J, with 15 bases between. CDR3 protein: CASRGRQPSYGYTF. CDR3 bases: TGTGCCAGTAGGGGACGACAGCCCTCCTATGGCTACACCTTC.

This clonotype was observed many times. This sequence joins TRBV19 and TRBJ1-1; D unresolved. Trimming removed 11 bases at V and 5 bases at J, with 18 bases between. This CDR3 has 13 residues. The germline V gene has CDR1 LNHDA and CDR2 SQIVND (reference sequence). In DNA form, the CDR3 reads TGTGCCTCACAAACTCAGGTTGGGACTGAAGCTTTCTTT. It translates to CASQTQVGTEAFF.

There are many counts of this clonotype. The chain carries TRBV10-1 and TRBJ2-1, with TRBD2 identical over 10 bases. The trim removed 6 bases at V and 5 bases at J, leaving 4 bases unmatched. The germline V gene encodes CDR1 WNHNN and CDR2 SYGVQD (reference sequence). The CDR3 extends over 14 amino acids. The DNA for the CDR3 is TGCGCCAGCAGCCTAGCGGGGGCCAACAATGAGCAGTTCTTC. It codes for CASSLAGANNEQFF.

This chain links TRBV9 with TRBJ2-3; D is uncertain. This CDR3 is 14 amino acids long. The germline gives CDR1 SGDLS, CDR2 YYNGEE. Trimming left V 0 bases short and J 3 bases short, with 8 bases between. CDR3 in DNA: TGTGCCAGCAGCGTAGGTCCTAGAACAGATACGCAGTATTTT. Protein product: CASSVGPRTDTQYF.

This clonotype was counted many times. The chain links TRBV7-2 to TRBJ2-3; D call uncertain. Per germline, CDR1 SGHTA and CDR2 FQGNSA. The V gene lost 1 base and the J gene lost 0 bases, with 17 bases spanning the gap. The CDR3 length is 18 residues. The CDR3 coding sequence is TGTGCCAGCAGCTTAGGTTTTAGGGCGGTGCCTAGCACAGATACGCAGTATTTT. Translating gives CASSLGFRAVPSTDTQYF.

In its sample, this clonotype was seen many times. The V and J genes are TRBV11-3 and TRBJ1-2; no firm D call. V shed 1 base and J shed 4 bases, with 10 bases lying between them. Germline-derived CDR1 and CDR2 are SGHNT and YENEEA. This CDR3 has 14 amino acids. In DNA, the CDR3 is TGTGCCAGCAGCTTAGTGTGCCAGACCTATGGCTACACCTTC. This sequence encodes CASSLVCQTYGYTF.

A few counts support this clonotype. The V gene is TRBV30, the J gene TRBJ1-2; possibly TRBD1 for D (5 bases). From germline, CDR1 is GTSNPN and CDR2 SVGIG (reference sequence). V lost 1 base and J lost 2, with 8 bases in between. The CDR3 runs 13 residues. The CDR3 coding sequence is TGTGCCTGGAGTGCGGGGGGGAACTATGGCTACACCTTC. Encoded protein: CAWSAGGNYGYTF.